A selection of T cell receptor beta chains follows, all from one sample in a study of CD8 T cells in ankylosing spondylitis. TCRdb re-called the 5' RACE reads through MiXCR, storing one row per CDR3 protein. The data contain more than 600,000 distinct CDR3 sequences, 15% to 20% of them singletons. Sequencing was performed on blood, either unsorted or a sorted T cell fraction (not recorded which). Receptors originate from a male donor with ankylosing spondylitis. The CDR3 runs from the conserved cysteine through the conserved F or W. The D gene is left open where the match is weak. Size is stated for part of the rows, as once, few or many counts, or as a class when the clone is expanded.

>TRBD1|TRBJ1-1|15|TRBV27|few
CASSLFSGGGTEAFF
TGTGCCAGCAGTTTATTTTCAGGGGGCGGGACTGAAGCTTTCTTT
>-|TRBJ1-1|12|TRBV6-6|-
CASSKGGTEAFF
TGTGCCAGCAGTAAGGGTGGGACTGAAGCTTTCTTT
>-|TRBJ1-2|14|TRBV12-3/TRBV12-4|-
CASSKDEGNYGYTF
TGTGCCAGCAGCAAAGATGAGGGTAACTATGGCTACACCTTC
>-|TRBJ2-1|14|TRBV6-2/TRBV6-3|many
CASSWKGEYNEQFF
TGTGCCAGCAGTTGGAAGGGGGAGTACAATGAGCAGTTCTTC
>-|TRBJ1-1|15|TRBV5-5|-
CASSPIPRENTEAFF
TGTGCCAGCAGCCCGATACCCAGGGAGAACACTGAAGCTTTCTTT
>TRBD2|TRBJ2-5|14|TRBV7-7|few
CASSPGLEEETQYF
TGTGCCAGCAGCCCAGGACTAGAAGAAGAGACCCAGTACTTC
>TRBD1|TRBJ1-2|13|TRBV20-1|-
CSATSGQSYGYTF
TGCAGTGCTACCTCGGGACAGAGCTATGGCTACACCTTC
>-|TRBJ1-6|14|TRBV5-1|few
CASRTTGSHSPLHF
TGCGCCAGCCGGACTACAGGATCGCATTCACCCCTCCACTTT
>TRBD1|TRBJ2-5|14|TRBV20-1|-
CSVQKPGQKETQYF
TGCAGTGTCCAAAAACCGGGACAGAAAGAGACCCAGTACTTC
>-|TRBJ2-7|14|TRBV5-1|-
CASSLDWGSYEQYF
TGCGCCAGCAGCTTGGACTGGGGTTCCTACGAGCAGTACTTC
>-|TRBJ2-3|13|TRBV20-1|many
CSARDGIYDTQYF
TGCAGTGCTAGAGATGGCATCTACGATACGCAGTATTTT
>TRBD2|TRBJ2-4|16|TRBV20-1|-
CSASRLAGDTGNIQYF
TGCAGTGCTAGTAGGCTAGCGGGGGACACTGGGAACATTCAGTACTTC
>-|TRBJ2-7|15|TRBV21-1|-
CASSGAGETIYEQYF
TGTGCCAGCAGCGGTGCGGGAGAGACAATCTACGAGCAGTACTTC
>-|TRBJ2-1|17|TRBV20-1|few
CSAKVLEATLLYNEQFF
TGCAGTGCTAAAGTACTGGAGGCCACCCTTCTTTACAATGAGCAGTTCTTC
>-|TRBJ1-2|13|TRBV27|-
CASRGLTDYGYTF
TGTGCCAGCAGGGGGTTGACCGACTATGGCTACACCTTC
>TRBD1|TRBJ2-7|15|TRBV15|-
CATSRVQGARNEQYF
TGTGCCACCAGCAGAGTACAGGGGGCGAGGAACGAGCAGTACTTC
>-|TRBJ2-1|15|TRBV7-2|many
CASSPPPGLLNEQFF
TGTGCCAGCAGCCCGCCCCCGGGACTGCTCAATGAGCAGTTCTTC
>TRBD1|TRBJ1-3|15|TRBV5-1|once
CASSLRTGSGNTIYF
TGCGCCAGCAGCTTACGGACAGGGTCTGGAAACACCATATATTTT
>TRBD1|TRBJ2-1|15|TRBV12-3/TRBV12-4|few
CASSLWDSNVNEQFF
TGTGCCAGCAGTTTGTGGGACAGCAACGTCAATGAGCAGTTCTTC
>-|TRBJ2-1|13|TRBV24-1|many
CATSAGDHNEQFF
TGTGCCACCAGTGCTGGGGACCACAATGAGCAGTTCTTC
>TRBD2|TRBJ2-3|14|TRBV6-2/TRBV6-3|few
CASSWDYRTDTQYF
TGTGCCAGCAGTTGGGACTACCGCACAGATACGCAGTATTTT
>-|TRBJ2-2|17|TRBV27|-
CASSSSGVMGRTGELFF
TGTGCCAGCAGTTCCTCAGGTGTAATGGGACGGACCGGGGAGCTGTTTTTT
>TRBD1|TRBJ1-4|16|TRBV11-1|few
CASSPGQGRTNEKLFF
TGTGCCAGCAGCCCCGGACAGGGAAGAACTAATGAAAAACTGTTTTTT
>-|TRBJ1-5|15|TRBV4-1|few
CASSQPGVGNQPQHF
TGCGCCAGCAGCCAACCGGGGGTCGGCAATCAGCCCCAGCATTTT
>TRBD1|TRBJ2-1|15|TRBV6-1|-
CASKIRDRQRDEQFF
TGTGCCAGCAAGATCCGGGACAGACAACGCGATGAGCAGTTCTTC
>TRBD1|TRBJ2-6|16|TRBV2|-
CASSERQGARANVLTF
TGTGCCAGCAGTGAACGACAGGGGGCGAGGGCCAACGTCCTGACTTTC
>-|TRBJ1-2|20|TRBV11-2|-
CASSLGGGPRTLKWNYGYTF
TGTGCCAGCAGCTTAGGAGGGGGACCTCGCACCTTGAAATGGAATTATGGCTACACCTTC
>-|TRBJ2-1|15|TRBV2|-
CASSEATSSYNEQFF
TGTGCCAGCAGTGAGGCAACGAGCTCCTACAATGAGCAGTTCTTC
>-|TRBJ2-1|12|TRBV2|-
CASSEIMMEQFF
TGTGCCAGCAGTGAAATCATGATGGAGCAGTTCTTC
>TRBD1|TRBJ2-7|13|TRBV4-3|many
CASSQGTGYEQYF
TGTGCCAGCAGCCAGGGGACAGGCTACGAGCAGTACTTC
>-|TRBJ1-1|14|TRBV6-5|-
CASSYSGEGTEAFF
TGTGCCAGCAGTTACTCGGGCGAGGGCACTGAAGCTTTCTTT
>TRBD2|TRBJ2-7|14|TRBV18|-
CASSPSSGGDEQYF
TGTGCCAGCTCACCTTCTAGCGGGGGCGACGAGCAGTACTTC
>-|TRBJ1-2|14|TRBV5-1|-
CASSLGEPNYGYTF
TGCGCCAGCAGCTTGGGGGAACCTAACTATGGCTACACCTTC
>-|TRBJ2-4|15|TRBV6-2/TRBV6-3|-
CASRDSFGAKNIQYF
TGTGCCAGCAGGGACTCTTTTGGGGCCAAAAACATTCAGTACTTC
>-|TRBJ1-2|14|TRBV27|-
CASSLGRTVDGYTF
TGTGCCAGCAGTTTAGGGAGGACAGTCGATGGCTACACCTTC
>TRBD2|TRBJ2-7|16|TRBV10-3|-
CAISEASGRASNEQYF
TGTGCCATCAGTGAGGCTAGCGGGAGGGCGAGCAACGAGCAGTACTTC
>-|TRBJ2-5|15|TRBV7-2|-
CASSLKPRLQETQYF
TGTGCCAGCAGCTTAAAACCTAGGTTGCAAGAGACCCAGTACTTC
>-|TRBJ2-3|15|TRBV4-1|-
CASSQEQRSTDTQYF
TGCGCCAGCAGCCAGGAACAGCGTAGCACAGATACGCAGTATTTT
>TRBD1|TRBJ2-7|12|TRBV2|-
CAVRDRGNEQYF
TGTGCCGTACGGGACAGGGGGAACGAGCAGTACTTC
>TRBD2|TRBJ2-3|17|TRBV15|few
CATSRDRSGSGADTQYF
TGTGCCACCAGCAGAGATCGTAGCGGGAGTGGAGCAGATACGCAGTATTTT
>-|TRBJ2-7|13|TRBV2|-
CASRGDMAYEQYF
TGTGCCAGCAGGGGAGACATGGCCTACGAGCAGTACTTC
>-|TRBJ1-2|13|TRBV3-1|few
CASSQDSLYGYTF
TGTGCCAGCAGCCAAGACAGCCTCTATGGCTACACCTTC
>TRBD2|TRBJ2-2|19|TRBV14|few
CASSQDPQERGDYSGELFF
TGTGCCAGCAGCCAAGACCCCCAGGAGCGGGGGGACTATTCCGGGGAGCTGTTTTTT
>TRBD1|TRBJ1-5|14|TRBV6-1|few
CASRDRAVGEPQHF
TGTGCCAGCAGGGACAGGGCGGTAGGCGAGCCCCAGCATTTT